The count of the clone carrying this TCR beta chain is one. These data come from a study of radiation and T cells in renal cell carcinoma. Specified time point: blood 4 weeks post-SBRT, at nephrectomy. Treatment indicated: 15 Gy SBRT to primary tumor, nephrectomy 4 weeks later. The patient's renal cell carcinoma had clear cell pathology. CDR1 and CDR2 (germline): MDHEN, SYDVKM. V lost 4 bases and J 3 bases, leaving 10 bases between the germline ends. The CDR3 is 14 residues long. Produced via immunoSEQ multiplex PCR; TCRdb's table is partial and in-frame only. This sample has approximately 92,000 clones, with about 85% found just once.

Sample: blood, taken from a patient whose treatment included radiotherapy and nephrectomy. The origin of this receptor is a man aged 45-60 years with renal cell carcinoma. The V call is TRBV28, the J call TRBJ1-3; D remains unclear. DNA of the CDR3: TGTGCCAGCAGTTCGGCGGGGTTTGGAAACACCATATATTTT. It codes for CASSSAGFGNTIYF.